What follows is one TCR beta chain and its context. Reverse transcription of roughly 0.5 to 1 ug RNA was performed with random hexamers. Each CDR3 protein gets one entry after TCRdb re-called the immunoSEQ multiplex PCR reads with MiXCR. The sample has about 190,000 distinct CDR3 sequences; approximately 96% are singletons. The record originates from a study of CD8 T cells in Susac syndrome. TCR beta from blood CD8+ and CD4+ T cells was sequenced. This CDR3 has 14 amino acids. Germline V gene lookup returns CDR1 LGHNA and CDR2 YSLEER. Trimming stripped 2 bases from V and 5 bases from J, with 12 bases between.

Sequences were obtained from CD4+ T cells from PBMCs. The TCR was taken from a human donor with Susac syndrome. The V and J genes are TRBV4-3 and TRBJ1-2; D is ambiguous. The CDR3 sequence: CASSQKVRSYGYTF. The CDR3 DNA sequence: TGCGCCAGCAGCCAAAAAGTCCGAAGTTATGGCTACACCTTC.